This TCR beta chain derives from a study of long-term antiretroviral therapy in people with HIV. This was the immunoSEQ v3.0 assay at survey level. Measured with immunoSEQ multiplex PCR; TCRdb has only the in-frame clones, and not every one. This table holds more than 15,000 clones, approximately 83% found once. The CDR3 spans 15 residues. Per the germline V gene, CDR1 is LGHNT and CDR2 is FRNRAP. The V segment lost 5 bases and the J segment 1 base; nucleotides outside the gene matches: 2. The sequenced sample was unsorted PBMCs, obtained 0.5 years before starting antiretroviral therapy. The source is a man aged 18-30 years with HIV. V and J are TRBV12-5 and TRBJ2-1; 10 nucleotides align to TRBD2. The CDR3 sequence: CASGVSGGSYNEQFF. The CDR3 DNA sequence: TGTGCTAGTGGTGTTAGCGGGGGGTCCTACAATGAGCAGTTCTTC.